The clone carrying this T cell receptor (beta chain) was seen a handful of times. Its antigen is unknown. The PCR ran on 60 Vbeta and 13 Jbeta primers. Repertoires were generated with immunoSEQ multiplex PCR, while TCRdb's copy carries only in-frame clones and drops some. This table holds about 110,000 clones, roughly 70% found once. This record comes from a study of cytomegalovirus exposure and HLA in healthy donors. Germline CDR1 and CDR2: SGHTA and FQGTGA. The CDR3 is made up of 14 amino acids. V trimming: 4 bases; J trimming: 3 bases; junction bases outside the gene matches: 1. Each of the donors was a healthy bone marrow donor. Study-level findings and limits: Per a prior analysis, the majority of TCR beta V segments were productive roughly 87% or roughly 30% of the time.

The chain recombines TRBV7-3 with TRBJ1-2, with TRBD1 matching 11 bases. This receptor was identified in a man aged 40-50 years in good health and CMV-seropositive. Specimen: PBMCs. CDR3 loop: CASSSGQGDYGYTF. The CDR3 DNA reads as TGTGCCAGCAGCTCGGGACAGGGGGACTATGGCTACACCTTC.